The TCR beta chain described here comes from a study of T-cell memory formation after mild COVID-19. Study-wide background: Clusters were largely donor specific. Study-level findings and limits: Those CD4+ clones that contracted were mainly in CM and EM (CD8+ ones in EMRA). Memory sampled before infection contained some responding clones, suggesting cross-reactive memory joined.

It was 5'RACE with constant-segment primers that produced the TCR alpha and TCR beta cDNA libraries, which carried sample barcodes and UMIs. TCRdb reprocessed the 5' RACE reads via MiXCR and lists one record per CDR3 protein. The table shows around 450,000 distinct CDR3 sequences, with roughly 20% occurring only once. The trim removed 1 base at V and 4 bases at J, leaving 7 bases unmatched. This CDR3 is 16 amino acids long. The germline V gene has CDR1 DFQATT and CDR2 SNEGSKA (reference sequence). There are a few counts of this clonotype. Antigen specificity is unknown. This TCR was sampled from an adult woman who had mild COVID-19 (a few samples of this study predate the infection). Cell type and time point are not known. Sequencing was done on a sample of PBMCs or a T cell subset sorted from them (not recorded which). The chain recombines TRBV20-1 with TRBJ2-3; 11 nucleotides agree with TRBD2. Here the CDR3 reads CSARVATSGVADTQYF. DNA for the CDR3: TGCAGTGCTAGAGTTGCGACTAGCGGGGTTGCAGATACGCAGTATTTT.